This T cell receptor (beta chain) was captured by sequencing in a study of blood T cell repertoires in COVID-19. The data were produced by immunoSEQ multiplex PCR, yet TCRdb's version contains in-frame clones alone and is incomplete. The sample holds 250,000 to 350,000 clones, roughly 90% seen once. This CDR3 has 14 residues. Germline CDR1 MNHEY, CDR2 SMNVEV (reference sequence). V was trimmed by 6 bases and J by 3 bases, leaving 15 bases between them. The source is a man aged 18 to 29 who had recovered from COVID-19. The V gene is TRBV27, the J gene TRBJ2-7; D possibly corresponds to TRBD1 (5 bases). Sequenced input: peripheral blood. The DNA for the CDR3 is TGTGCCAGCAGCCCTGGAAGGGGAAGCTACGAGCAGTACTTC. Protein: CASSPGRGSYEQYF.